One and the same sample provided the 23 T cell receptor beta chains below, sequenced in a study of cytomegalovirus exposure and HLA in healthy donors. The study ran its PCR with 60 Vbeta and 13 Jbeta primers. TCRdb's table, derived via immunoSEQ multiplex PCR, lists solely in-frame clones and lacks some. The sample lists 70,000 to 95,000 clones, more than 70% seen once, with 2% to 2.5% in the top ten. What was sequenced was PBMCs. The receptors shown here come from a man aged 18 to 29 in good health and CMV-seronegative.

This clone appeared a few times. The chain joins TRBV9 to TRBJ2-5; TRBD2 aligns across 7 bases. Unmatched junction bases numbered 9, after V lost 0 bases and J lost 4 bases. The CDR3 is 16 residues long. The germline V gene has CDR1 SGDLS and CDR2 YYNGEE. CDR3 sequence: CASSVGGTGRVETQYF. DNA of the CDR3: TGTGCCAGCAGCGTAGGGGGGACGGGGAGGGTAGAGACCCAGTACTTC.

This sequence joins TRBV7-9 and TRBJ2-2; D may be TRBD1 (5 bases). Trimming cost V 4 bases and J 2 bases, with 11 bases left between them. Germline V CDR1 and CDR2: SEHNR, FQNEAQ (reference sequence). This CDR3 has 15 amino acids. CDR3 bases: TGTGCCAGCAGCTACGCCGACAGAAACACCGGGGAGCTGTTTTTT. Its translation: CASSYADRNTGELFF.

This clone appeared a single time. The chain couples TRBV18 to TRBJ1-1; no clear D. Germline V gene data show CDR1 as KGHSH and CDR2 as LQKENI. V dropped 3 bases and J dropped 1 base, with 21 bases sitting between them. This CDR3 contains 18 residues. The DNA for the CDR3 is TGTGCCAGCTCACCTACGGCGGGCCCAGTAACTACGAACACTGAAGCTTTCTTT. Encoded protein: CASSPTAGPVTTNTEAFF.

This clone came up a few times. The chain recombines TRBV6-6 with TRBJ2-2, with TRBD2 identical over 9 bases. The CDR3 spans 16 residues. In germline, CDR1 is MNHNY, CDR2 SVGAGI (reference sequence). V was clipped by 6 bases and J by 3 bases; unmatched bases: 8. DNA for the CDR3: TGTGCCAGCAGCCGCGGGGCGGGGGGGGACACCGGGGAGCTGTTTTTT. As protein: CASSRGAGGDTGELFF.

V gene TRBV4-1 combines with J gene TRBJ2-1; tentative D call: TRBD2 (6 bases). The V gene lost 0 bases and the J gene lost 4 bases, with 13 bases spanning the gap. Per the germline V gene, CDR1 is MGHRA and CDR2 is YSYEKL. The CDR3 runs 16 residues. The CDR3 nucleotides read TGCGCCAGCAGCCAAGACCCCGGGGGAACGTACAATGAGCAGTTCTTC. Protein: CASSQDPGGTYNEQFF.

Here the CDR3 reads CASSLARDRRTEAFF. The CDR3 region has the DNA TGTGCCAGCAGCCTAGCCCGGGACAGAAGGACTGAAGCTTTCTTT. This rearrangement joins TRBV5-6 to TRBJ1-1; 7 bases line up with TRBD1. The germline CDR1 and CDR2 sequences are SGHDT and YYEEEE. The CDR3 is made up of 15 amino acids. The V segment lost 4 bases and the J segment 5 bases; nucleotides outside the gene matches: 11. Full variable domain (remainder filled in from reference TRBV5-6 and TRBJ1-1): DAGVTQSPTHLIKTRGQQVTLRCSPKSGHDTVSWYQQALGQGPQFIFQYYEEEERQRGNFPDRFSGHQFPNYSSELNVNALLLGDSALYLCASSLARDRRTEAFFGQGTRLTVV.

This sequence joins TRBV5-1 and TRBJ2-7; 8 bases align to TRBD1. Trimming removed 3 bases from V and 3 bases from J; junction bases left unmatched: 8. This CDR3 has 15 amino acids. Germline assignment: CDR1 SGHRS and CDR2 YFSETQ. CDR3 nucleotides: TGCGCCAGCAGCTCGACCGGGACAGGCCACTACGAGCAGTACTTC. It yields the protein CASSSTGTGHYEQYF.

Concerning this clone: This sample also contains other DNA sequences that code for the same CDR3. The chain couples TRBV6-1 to TRBJ1-1; unclear D gene. The germline CDR1 and CDR2 sequences are MNHNS and SASEGT. V was shortened by 4 bases and J by 1 base, with 7 bases between the two germline ends. This CDR3 comprises 13 residues. The CDR3 sequence is CASSGLQNTEAFF. CDR3 nucleotides: TGTGCCAGCAGTGGACTACAGAACACTGAAGCTTTCTTT.

The J gene is TRBJ1-6, the V gene TRBV29-1, with 8 bases aligning to TRBD1. J was trimmed by 4 bases and V by 7 bases; bases with no gene match: 6. The germline CDR1 and CDR2 sequences are SQVTM and ANQGSEA. The CDR3 loop spans 14 amino acids. The CDR3 is CSGGQGRYNSPLHF. CDR3 nucleotide sequence: TGCAGCGGTGGACAGGGAAGGTATAATTCACCCCTCCACTTT.

This clone was recorded a few times. This specimen includes other DNA sequences encoding the same CDR3. This chain links TRBV6-5 with TRBJ1-5, with D perhaps TRBD1 (6 bases). Trimming took 6 bases from V and 7 from J, leaving 13 bases between them. Germline V gives CDR1 MNHEY, CDR2 SVGAGI. CDR3 length: 13 residues. CDR3 amino acids: CASSHRAAQPQHF. CDR3 DNA: TGTGCCAGCAGCCACAGGGCTGCGCAGCCCCAGCATTTT.

The chain couples TRBV7-2 to TRBJ2-5; 8 nucleotides align to TRBD2. TRBJ2-7 explains the end of the DNA better; the J call may be wrong. CDR1 and CDR2 (germline): SGHTA, FQGNSA. The CDR3 runs to 16 residues. The CDR3 reads CASSPGAERGLYEQYF. CDR3 coding DNA: TGTGCCAGCAGCCCCGGGGCGGAGCGGGGGCTCTACGAGCAGTACTTC.

The genes are TRBV2 and TRBJ1-6, with 9 bases matching TRBD1. The length of the CDR3 is 15 residues. The germline gives CDR1 SNHLY, CDR2 FYNNEI. J lost 6 bases, V lost 6 bases, and 6 bases had no gene match. CDR3 protein: CASRPTGGLNSPLHF. CDR3 nucleotide sequence: TGTGCCAGCAGGCCCACAGGGGGCCTTAATTCACCCCTCCACTTT.

This clone came up once. The rearrangement links TRBV18 to TRBJ2-7, with TRBD1 as a possible D gene (5 bases). Germline V gives CDR1 KGHSH, CDR2 LQKENI. Trimming shortened V by 6 bases and J by 5 bases, and 17 bases separated the two germline ends. CDR3 length equals 14 residues. The CDR3 region is CASSASQGGDEQYF. In DNA, the CDR3 is TGTGCCAGCTCCGCCTCCCAGGGTGGGGACGAGCAGTACTTC.

The CDR3, as DNA: TGTGCCAGCAGCTCGCGCGGACAGGGGGCGCGGTCTTTCTTT. Amino acids: CASSSRGQGARSFF. The J gene is TRBJ1-1, the V gene TRBV13; 11 bases align to TRBD1. CDR1 and CDR2 (germline): PRHDT, FYEKMQ (reference sequence). The length of the CDR3 is 14 residues. Trimming took 4 bases from V and 12 from J; bases not matched to a gene: 10.

V usage is TRBV19 and J usage is TRBJ1-1, with D maybe TRBD1 (6 bases). Per the germline V gene, CDR1 is LNHDA and CDR2 is SQIVND (reference sequence). This CDR3 has 13 residues. V lost 6 bases and J lost 4, with 12 bases in between. As DNA, the CDR3 is TGTGCCAGTAGGGGGGCGAGGAGCACTGAAGCTTTCTTT. Translated, it gives CASRGARSTEAFF.

This clone was detected a few times. The genes are TRBV4-2 and TRBJ2-5, with D possibly TRBD1 on 7 matching bases. CDR3 size: 16 residues. CDR1 is LGHNA, CDR2 YNFKEQ, per germline. Trimming shortened V by 0 bases and J by 3 bases, and 14 bases separated the two germline ends. For the CDR3, the DNA is TGTGCCAGCAGCCAAGATCGACAGGGCGGGGAAGAGACCCAGTACTTC. Protein product: CASSQDRQGGEETQYF.

The chain employs TRBV4-2 and TRBJ2-2; TRBD2 matches 13 bases. CDR1 LGHNA and CDR2 YNFKEQ come from the germline V gene. With V trimmed by 7 bases and J by 5 bases, 4 bases remained unmatched. This CDR3 contains 15 residues. The CDR3 DNA follows: TGTGCCAGCACCTGGACTAGCGGGGGAACCGGGGAGCTGTTTTTT. It yields the protein CASTWTSGGTGELFF.

The rearrangement joins TRBV21-1 to TRBJ1-1; the table's D gene call, TRBD1, was not cross checked with the DNA. TRBV21-1 corresponds to a pseudogene. CDR3 length: 13 residues. The DNA for the CDR3 is TGTGCCAGCAGCAAAGGCAGATACACTGAAGCTTTCTTT. Translating gives CASSKGRYTEAFF.

The gene calls are TRBV12-5 and TRBJ1-1; D gene uncertain. The CDR3 consists of 13 residues. The germline gives CDR1 LGHNT, CDR2 FRNRAP. Trimming left V 6 bases short and J 10 bases short, with 18 bases between. CDR3 DNA sequence: TGTGCTAGTGGCCCCCGGACTGATTTGTTAGCTTTCTTT. It translates to CASGPRTDLLAFF.

J is TRBJ2-7 and V is TRBV6-5, with D perhaps matching TRBD1 (6 bases). The V gene lost 4 bases and the J gene lost 3 bases, with 7 bases spanning the gap. Per the germline V gene, CDR1 is MNHEY and CDR2 is SVGAGI. This CDR3 has 12 residues. The CDR3 region has the DNA TGTGCCAGCAGTTCGGACAGCTACGAGCAGTACTTC. Translation: CASSSDSYEQYF.

This chain links TRBV2 with TRBJ1-2; 7 nucleotides line up with TRBD1. The J segment lost 8 bases and the V segment lost 7 bases, leaving 13 bases of the junction unmatched. The CDR3 loop spans 14 amino acids. Germline V gene lookup returns CDR1 SNHLY and CDR2 FYNNEI. This CDR3 is CASNRGLGQEGYTF. CDR3 nucleotides: TGTGCCAGCAATAGGGGGCTAGGACAGGAGGGCTACACCTTC.

V is TRBV18 and J is TRBJ1-4; 7 bases fit TRBD1. The V segment lost 6 bases and the J segment 8 bases; nucleotides outside the gene matches: 9. The length of the CDR3 is 14 residues. Germline V gives CDR1 KGHSH, CDR2 LQKENI. The CDR3 sequence is CASSPRQGKEKLFF. The CDR3, as DNA: TGTGCCAGCTCGCCTCGACAGGGAAAAGAAAAACTGTTTTTT.

This clone occurred a few times. The chain carries TRBV6-1 and TRBJ2-6; the D gene is possibly TRBD1 (6 bases). V gave up 4 bases and J gave up 0 bases, with 16 bases separating them. Germline V gene sequence: CDR1 MNHNS, CDR2 SASEGT. CDR3 length: 18 amino acids. CDR3 DNA: TGTGCCAGCAGTGCAACCGGGACACTTGGCTCTGGGGCCAACGTCCTGACTTTC. This sequence encodes CASSATGTLGSGANVLTF.